This TCR beta chain originates from a study of vaccination and CD4 T cells after COVID-19. Study information: Overlapping spike peptides of SARS-CoV-2, HCoV-NL63, HCoV-OC43 and HCoV-229E were used, and cells were stimulated with them. A CEFX pool, an HIV-1 Nef pool, or no peptide went to control cultures.

Indicated treatment: approximately nine-day PBMC culture with coronavirus spike peptide pools or control peptides (ViraFEST assay). About this clonotype: Its cognate antigen is unknown.

With the Oncomine TCR Beta short-read assay, DNA from cultured CD4+ T cells was sequenced. Each CDR3 protein gets one entry after TCRdb re-called the PCR reads with MiXCR. Found here are 12,000 to 15,000 distinct CDR3 sequences, roughly 44% of them singletons; the top ten hold roughly 14%. Germline lookup yields CDR1 MNHEY and CDR2 SVGEGT. The CDR3 runs to 15 residues. With 2 bases clipped from V and 4 bases from J, the junction kept 1 base outside the gene matches. This receptor was taken from a human donor who had recovered from COVID-19. The sequenced sample was CD4+ T cells from blood, cultured in vitro. This chain joins TRBV6-2 or TRBV6-3 and TRBJ2-2, with 10 bases fitting TRBD1. The CDR3 sequence is CASSYRDRGTGELFF. The DNA of the CDR3 is TGTGCCAGCAGTTACCGGGACAGGGGCACCGGGGAGCTGTTTTTT.